Given below is one TCR beta chain in context. The sample belongs to a study of blood T cell repertoires in COVID-19. TCRdb keeps only in-frame clones here, not all; method: immunoSEQ multiplex PCR. The sample yields roughly 230,000 clones, around four fifths seen once. This CDR3 is 15 amino acids long. Trimming stripped 3 bases from V and 0 bases from J, with 9 bases between. CDR1 KGHSH and CDR2 LQKENI come from the germline V gene. The sequence came from a man between 35 and 55 years old with acute or convalescent COVID-19. Sequencing was carried out using peripheral blood. The V gene is TRBV18, the J gene TRBJ2-4; D might be TRBD1 (6 bases). The CDR3 loop is CASSPRQEAKNIQYF. CDR3 coding DNA: TGTGCCAGCTCACCCCGACAGGAAGCCAAAAACATTCAGTACTTC.